Detailed here is one T cell receptor beta chain. The germline V and J ends were trimmed by 7 bases and 6 bases, with 7 bases remaining between them. Germline CDR1 SNHLY, CDR2 FYNNEI. There are 11 residues in the CDR3. This record belongs to a study of Ad26.COV2.S vaccination and SARS-CoV-2 variants. In the study overall: Intramuscular Ad26.COV2.S at 5x10^10 or 1x10^11 viral particles.

The treatment denotes: 15 to 20 received Ad26.COV2.S at low or high dose, single or two shots; roughly five received placebo; per-sample allocation not given. Samples analyzed were those drawn on day 63 after the first vaccine or placebo injection. Assay used: immunoSEQ multiplex PCR; TCRdb lists only in-frame clones, some missing. The table lists about 680,000 clones, around 90% of them singletons, with about 1.5% in the top ten. The receptor was derived from a person between 18 and 59 years old who received the Ad26.COV2.S COVID-19 vaccine or a placebo. Sample: peripheral blood, taken in a trial of Ad26.COV2.S vaccine versus placebo. The chain carries TRBV2 and TRBJ2-1; tentative D call: TRBD1 (6 bases). Here the CDR3 reads CASIRGNEQFF. In nucleotides, the CDR3 is TGTGCCAGCATCAGGGGCAATGAGCAGTTCTTC. The complete variable domain, with remaining parts taken from reference TRBV2 and TRBJ2-1, reads EPEVTQTPSHQVTQMGQEVILRCVPISNHLYFYWYRQILGQKVEFLVSFYNNEISEKSEIFDDQFSVERPDGSNFTLKIRSTKLEDSAMYFCASIRGNEQFFGPGTRLTVL.